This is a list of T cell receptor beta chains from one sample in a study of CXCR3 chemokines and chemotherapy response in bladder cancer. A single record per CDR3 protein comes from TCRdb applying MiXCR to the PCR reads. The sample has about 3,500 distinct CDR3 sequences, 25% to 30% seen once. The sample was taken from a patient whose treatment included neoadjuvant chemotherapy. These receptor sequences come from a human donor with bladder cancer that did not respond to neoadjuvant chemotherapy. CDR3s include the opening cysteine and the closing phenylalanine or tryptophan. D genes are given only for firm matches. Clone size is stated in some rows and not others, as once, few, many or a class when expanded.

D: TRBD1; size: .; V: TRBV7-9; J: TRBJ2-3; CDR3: CASSQPTGFPDTQYF; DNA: TGTGCCAGCAGCCAGCCGACAGGGTTCCCAGATACGCAGTATTTT
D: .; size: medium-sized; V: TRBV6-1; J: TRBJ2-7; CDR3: CASTLGYEQYF; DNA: TGTGCCAGCACTCTCGGGTACGAGCAGTACTTC
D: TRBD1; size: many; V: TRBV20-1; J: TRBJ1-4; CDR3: CSATRGQGMGEKLFF; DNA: TGCAGTGCTACCCGAGGACAGGGGATGGGTGAAAAACTGTTTTTT
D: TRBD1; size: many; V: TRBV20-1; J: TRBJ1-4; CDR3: CSARDRQTGGNEKLFF; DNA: TGCAGTGCTAGAGATCGCCAGACAGGGGGGAATGAAAAACTGTTTTTT
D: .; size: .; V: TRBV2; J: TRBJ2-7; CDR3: CASKRTVYEQYF; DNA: TGTGCCAGCAAAAGGACCGTATACGAGCAGTACTTC
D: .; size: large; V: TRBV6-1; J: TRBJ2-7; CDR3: CASSDYGSYEQYF; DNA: TGTGCCAGCAGTGATTATGGATCCTACGAGCAGTACTTC
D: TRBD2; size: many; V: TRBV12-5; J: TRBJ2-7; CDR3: CASASGGEQYF; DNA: TGTGCTAGTGCCTCCGGGGGGGAGCAGTACTTC
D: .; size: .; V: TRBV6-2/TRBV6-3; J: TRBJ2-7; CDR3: CASRPGGAYEQYF; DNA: TGTGCCAGCAGGCCCGGCGGGGCCTACGAGCAGTACTTC
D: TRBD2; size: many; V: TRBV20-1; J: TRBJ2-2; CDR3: CARAGGTNTGELFF; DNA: TGCGCGAGAGCGGGGGGTACGAACACCGGGGAGCTGTTTTTT
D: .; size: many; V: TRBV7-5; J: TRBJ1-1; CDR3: CISVPEAQGQGNTEAFF; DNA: .
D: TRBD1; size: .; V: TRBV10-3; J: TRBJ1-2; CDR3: CAIRGQGIDGYTF; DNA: TGTGCCATCAGGGGACAGGGGATCGATGGCTACACCTTC
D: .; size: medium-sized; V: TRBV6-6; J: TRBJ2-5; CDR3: CASSYVIGVRTQETQYF; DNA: TGTGCCAGCAGTTACGTGATTGGTGTCAGGACTCAAGAGACCCAGTACTTC
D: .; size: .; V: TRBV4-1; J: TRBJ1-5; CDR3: CASSQEWDIPNQPQHF; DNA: TGCGCCAGCAGCCAAGAGTGGGACATTCCCAATCAGCCCCAGCATTTT
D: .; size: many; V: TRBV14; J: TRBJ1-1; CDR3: CASSQLGPPMNTEAFF; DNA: TGTGCCAGCAGCCAACTGGGACCGCCAATGAACACTGAAGCTTTCTTT
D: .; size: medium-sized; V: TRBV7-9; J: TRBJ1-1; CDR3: CASSFPSGSLNTEAFF; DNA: TGTGCCAGCAGCTTTCCTTCGGGCTCACTGAACACTGAAGCTTTCTTT
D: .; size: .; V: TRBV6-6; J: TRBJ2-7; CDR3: CASSYSVGAYEQYF; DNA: TGTGCCAGCAGTTACTCTGTGGGGGCCTACGAGCAGTACTTC
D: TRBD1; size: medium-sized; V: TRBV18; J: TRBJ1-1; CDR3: CASSSGQVPGEMKNTEAFF; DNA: TGTGCCAGCTCATCGGGACAGGTGCCGGGAGAAATGAAGAACACTGAAGCTTTCTTT
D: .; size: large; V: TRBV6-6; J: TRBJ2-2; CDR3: CASSPPTGELFF; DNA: TGTGCCAGCAGTCCCCCGACCGGGGAGCTGTTTTTT
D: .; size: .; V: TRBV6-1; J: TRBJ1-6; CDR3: CASSYSAPGANSPLHF; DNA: TGTGCCAGCAGTTACTCGGCTCCTGGGGCCAATTCACCCCTCCACTTT
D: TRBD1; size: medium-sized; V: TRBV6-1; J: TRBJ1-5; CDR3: CASSGTGDSNQPQHF; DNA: TGTGCCAGCAGTGGGACAGGGGATAGCAATCAGCCCCAGCATTTT
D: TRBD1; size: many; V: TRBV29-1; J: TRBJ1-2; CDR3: CSVWTGDGGYTF; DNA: TGCAGCGTCTGGACAGGGGACGGGGGCTACACCTTC
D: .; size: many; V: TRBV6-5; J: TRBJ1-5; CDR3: CASSYEEGTQPQHF; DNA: TGTGCCAGCAGTTACGAGGAGGGAACTCAGCCCCAGCATTTT
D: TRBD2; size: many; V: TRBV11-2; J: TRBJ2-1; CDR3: CASSPRIGGGAVNEQFF; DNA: TGTGCCAGCAGCCCCCGTATCGGCGGGGGGGCGGTCAATGAGCAGTTCTTC
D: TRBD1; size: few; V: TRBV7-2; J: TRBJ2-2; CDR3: CASSLARQGRAMNTGELFF; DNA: TGTGCCAGCAGCTTAGCGCGACAGGGGCGGGCAATGAACACCGGGGAGCTGTTTTTT
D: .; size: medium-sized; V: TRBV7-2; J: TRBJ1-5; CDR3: CASSREMNQPQHF; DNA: TGTGCCAGCAGTAGGGAAATGAATCAGCCCCAGCATTTT
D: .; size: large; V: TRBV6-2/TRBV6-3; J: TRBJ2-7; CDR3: CASGRNNQYEQYF; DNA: TGTGCCAGCGGGAGGAATAACCAGTACGAGCAGTACTTC
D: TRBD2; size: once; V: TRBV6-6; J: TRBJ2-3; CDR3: CASSYSLTSGDSGAYTQYF; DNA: TGTGCCAGCAGTTACTCTCTGACTAGCGGGGACTCCGGGGCTTATACGCAGTATTTT
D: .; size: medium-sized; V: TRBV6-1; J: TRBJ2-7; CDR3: CASSVAGTYEQYF; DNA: TGTGCCAGCAGTGTAGCCGGCACCTACGAGCAGTACTTC
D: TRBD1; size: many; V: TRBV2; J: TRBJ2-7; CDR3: CASSEDRGGSYEQYF; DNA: TGTGCCAGCAGTGAGGACAGGGGCGGGTCTTACGAGCAGTACTTC
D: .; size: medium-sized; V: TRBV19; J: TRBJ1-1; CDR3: CASRRYVEMNTEAFF; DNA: TGTGCCAGTAGGAGATATGTGGAAATGAACACTGAAGCTTTCTTT
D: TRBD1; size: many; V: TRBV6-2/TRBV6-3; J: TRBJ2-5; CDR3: CASSYVTGGGETQYF; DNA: TGTGCCAGCAGTTACGTAACAGGGGGCGGTGAGACCCAGTACTTC
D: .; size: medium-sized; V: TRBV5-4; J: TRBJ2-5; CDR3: CASSPGRGRGQETQYF; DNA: TGTGCCAGCAGCCCCGGGCGGGGGCGGGGGCAAGAGACCCAGTACTTC
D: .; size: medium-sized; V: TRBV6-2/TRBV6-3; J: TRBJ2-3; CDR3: CASGEQADTQYF; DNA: TGTGCCAGCGGGGAGCAGGCAGATACGCAGTATTTT
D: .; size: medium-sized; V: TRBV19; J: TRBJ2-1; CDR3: CASKRGAELEEQFF; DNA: TGTGCCAGTAAGAGGGGGGCCGAATTAGAAGAGCAGTTCTTC